The 27 T cell receptor beta chains listed next were all sequenced from one sample in a study of beta chain features in type 1 diabetes. Study findings and constraints: Shorter TCRB CDR3s, moderately but significantly so, marked every one of the four CD4+ subsets in Type 1 diabetes patients.

TCRB transcripts that were expressed got sequenced, as all of the isolated RNA had been reverse transcribed. Measured with immunoSEQ multiplex PCR; TCRdb has only the in-frame clones, and not every one. The data show 50,000 or so clones, with 35% to 55% seen just once and over 0.1% held by the top ten. For these receptors, no antigen is known. What was sequenced was stem cell memory CD4+ T cells from blood. These receptors came from a man younger than 45 with type 1 diabetes.

The rearrangement joins TRBV19 to TRBJ1-3; D gene unclear. V was clipped by 4 bases and J by 2 bases, with 9 bases between them. Per germline, CDR1 LNHDA and CDR2 SQIVND (reference sequence). The CDR3 is made up of 14 amino acids. The CDR3 protein is CASSTVGAGNTIYF. In DNA, the CDR3 is TGTGCCAGTAGTACCGTTGGAGCTGGAAACACCATATATTTT. The full variable domain, in which reference TRBV19 and TRBJ1-3 provide the parts outside the CDR3, is DGGITQSPKYLFRKEGQNVTLSCEQNLNHDAMYWYRQDPGQGLRLIYYSQIVNDFQKGDIAEGYSVSREKKESFPLTVTSAQKNPTAFYLCASSTVGAGNTIYFGEGSWLTVV.

This clone was picked up a small number of times. V is TRBV7-3 and J is TRBJ2-5; 11 positions match TRBD2. CDR1 is SGHTA, CDR2 FQGTGA, per germline. V gave up 4 bases and J gave up 5 bases; unmatched junction bases: 9. The length of the CDR3 is 16 residues. The CDR3 bases are TGTGCCAGCAGCTCCGTAGCGGGAGGGCCTTGGGAGACCCAGTACTTC. Its translation: CASSSVAGGPWETQYF.

There are a few counts of this clone. The CDR3 DNA reads TGTGCCAGCAGTGGACCCCTTGTCGGGATCCCCACAGATACGCAGTATTTT. Protein: CASSGPLVGIPTDTQYF. The V call is TRBV6-1, the J call TRBJ2-3; possible D gene TRBD2, 5 bases. V was shortened by 4 bases and J by 2 bases, with 19 bases between the two germline ends. The CDR3 is 17 amino acids. Germline CDR1 and CDR2: MNHNS and SASEGT.

This clone was seen once. The chain is built from TRBV19 and TRBJ1-2, with D uncertain. This CDR3 contains 11 residues. V lost 10 bases to trimming and J lost 7 bases, with 13 bases between them. CDR1 is LNHDA, CDR2 SQIVND, per germline (reference sequence). Here the CDR3 reads CATSPGSGYTF. CDR3 DNA: TGTGCCACCTCCCCCGGGAGTGGCTACACCTTC.

The CDR3 nucleotides are TGTGCCAGCAGCCGGCTGCGCGGCTCCTACGAGCAGTACTTC. As protein: CASSRLRGSYEQYF. The rearrangement uses TRBV7-8 and TRBJ2-7, with unresolved D. Germline V gives CDR1 SGHVS, CDR2 FQNEAQ. V was pared by 5 bases and J by 0 bases, with 11 bases between. The CDR3 runs to 14 residues. The variable domain in full, with the rest retrieved from reference TRBV7-8 and TRBJ2-7, is GAGVSQSPRYKVAKRGQDVALRCDPISGHVSLFWYQQALGQGPEFLTYFQNEAQLDKSGLPSDRFFAERPEGSVSTLKIQRTQQEDSAVYLCASSRLRGSYEQYFGPGTRLTVT.

This clone has only a few counts. The chain is built from TRBV6-6 and TRBJ2-3; possible D gene TRBD1, 6 bases. The CDR3 loop spans 15 amino acids. Trimming removed 5 bases from V and 0 bases from J, with 12 bases in between. CDR1 is MNHNY, CDR2 SVGAGI, per germline (reference sequence). The CDR3: CASSRDTHSTDTQYF. The CDR3 DNA reads TGTGCCAGCAGTCGGGACACCCATAGCACAGATACGCAGTATTTT.

The chain recombines TRBV5-4 with TRBJ2-7, with TRBD1 matching 8 bases. Germline trimming cut 4 bases from V and 6 bases from J; bases unmatched to any gene: 15. The CDR3 spans 16 residues. The germline V gene encodes CDR1 SGHNT and CDR2 YYREEE (reference sequence). CDR3: CASSPPIGTGRGEQYF. The DNA for the CDR3 is TGTGCCAGCAGCCCCCCAATTGGGACAGGTAGGGGCGAGCAGTACTTC.

This chain links TRBV27 with TRBJ1-4; 8 bases are a match to TRBD1. The CDR3 consists of 17 residues. Per germline, CDR1 MNHEY and CDR2 SMNVEV (reference sequence). The junction had 10 bases not matched to a gene; V was cut back by 4 bases and J by 3 bases. CDR3 protein: CASSSQTGVAANEKLFF. CDR3 nucleotide sequence: TGTGCCAGCAGTTCTCAGACAGGGGTGGCAGCTAATGAAAAACTGTTTTTT.

The sample holds a few counts of this clone. The chain carries TRBV25-1 and TRBJ2-7; 7 bases match TRBD1. The CDR3 loop spans 13 amino acids. J lost 2 bases, V lost 8 bases, and 6 bases had no gene match. Germline CDR1 MGHDK, CDR2 SYGVNS. Here the CDR3 DNA reads TGTGCCAGCTGGGACAGCCGGGCCTACGAGCAGTACTTC. Its translation is CASWDSRAYEQYF.

This clone was picked up one time. CDR3 bases: TGTGCCAGCAGTGAAGCGACTAGCGGGAGCTACGAGCAGTACTTC. This sequence encodes CASSEATSGSYEQYF. The chain combines TRBV6-1 with TRBJ2-7; 12 bases fit TRBD2. The CDR3 is 15 amino acids. CDR1 is MNHNS, CDR2 SASEGT, per germline. V was pared by 0 bases and J by 3 bases, with 0 bases of the junction left unmatched.

The rearrangement uses TRBV5-1 and TRBJ2-1; tentatively, D is TRBD2 (5 bases). The CDR3 loop spans 13 amino acids. V dropped 3 bases and J dropped 12 bases, with 16 bases sitting between them. Germline lookup yields CDR1 SGHRS and CDR2 YFSETQ. CDR3 protein: CASSSEGGSVQFF. CDR3 sequence (DNA): TGCGCCAGCAGCTCGGAAGGAGGTTCCGTGCAGTTCTTC.

In this sample, this clone turned up a few times. The V call is TRBV4-2, the J call TRBJ2-1; 15 bases match TRBD2. The germline CDR1 and CDR2 sequences are LGHNA and YNFKEQ. The CDR3 consists of 19 residues. V shed 1 base, J shed 7 bases, and the junction held 11 bases outside the gene matches. The CDR3 coding sequence is TGTGCCAGCAGCCAAGCCCCGGGACTAGCGGGAGGAGGAGGGAATGAGCAGTTCTTC. The encoded protein is CASSQAPGLAGGGGNEQFF.

The genes are TRBV4-2 and TRBJ2-3; 9 positions match TRBD1. The CDR3 totals 15 residues. The germline V gene encodes CDR1 LGHNA and CDR2 YNFKEQ. Trimming at V came to 3 bases and at J to 5 bases, leaving 6 bases not matched to a gene. DNA for the CDR3: TGTGCCAGCAGCCAGACGGGGACAGGGAGAGATACGCAGTATTTT. It codes for CASSQTGTGRDTQYF.

The chain has TRBV6-5 and TRBJ1-3; D not resolved. The ends were cut back, 0 bases at V and 1 base at J, with 7 bases in the middle. CDR3 length: 15 residues. Germline V lookup: CDR1 MNHEY, CDR2 SVGAGI. This CDR3 reads CASSYSELSGNTIYF. In DNA form, the CDR3 reads TGTGCCAGCAGTTACTCGGAGCTGTCTGGAAACACCATATATTTT.

V is TRBV30 and J is TRBJ1-5; D unclear. The V end was cut by 1 base, the J end by 4 bases, with 11 bases between. The germline V gene encodes CDR1 GTSNPN and CDR2 SVGIG (reference sequence). The length of the CDR3 is 14 residues. CDR3 DNA sequence: TGTGCCTGGAGTGGACCAGCGAGAAATCAGCCCCAGCATTTT. It is translated as CAWSGPARNQPQHF. The whole variable domain, remainder taken from reference TRBV30 and TRBJ1-5, is SQTIHQWPATLVQPVGSPLSLECTVEGTSNPNLYWYRQAAGRGLQLLFYSVGIGQISSEVPQNLSASRPQDRQFILSSKKLLLSDSGFYLCAWSGPARNQPQHFGDGTRLSIL.

In this sample, this clone turned up a few times. V gene TRBV6-1 combines with J gene TRBJ2-7; tentative D call: TRBD2 (5 bases). V was clipped by 8 bases and J by 5 bases, with 16 bases between them. Germline loops: CDR1 MNHNS, CDR2 SASEGT. The CDR3 consists of 13 residues. For the CDR3, the DNA is TGTGCCAGCCAGACGGGGAGCCTGAACGAGCAGTACTTC. Translating gives CASQTGSLNEQYF.

This clone was seen only a few times. This chain connects TRBV6-6 to TRBJ1-2, with D perhaps TRBD1 (6 bases). The CDR3 has 13 amino acids. CDR1 is MNHNY, CDR2 SVGAGI, per germline (reference sequence). V was clipped by 7 bases and J by 8 bases, with 17 bases between them. In DNA form, the CDR3 reads TGTGCCAGCAAATTCGGGGGGCCGATCGGCTACACCTTC. It specifies CASKFGGPIGYTF.

The chain employs TRBV19 and TRBJ2-1, with 10 bases that match TRBD2. The length of the CDR3 is 15 residues. V trimming: 2 bases; J trimming: 4 bases; junction bases outside the gene matches: 2. Germline V lookup: CDR1 LNHDA, CDR2 SQIVND (reference sequence). The CDR3 is CASSIQLAGYNEQFF. As DNA, the CDR3 is TGTGCCAGTAGTATACAACTAGCGGGATACAATGAGCAGTTCTTC.

The genes are TRBV6-6 and TRBJ1-3; D is unclear. V lost 6 bases and J 0 bases, leaving 12 bases between the germline ends. Germline CDR1 and CDR2: MNHNY and SVGAGI (reference sequence). This CDR3 has 15 residues. The CDR3 spells CASSAPGISGNTIYF. The CDR3 DNA reads TGTGCCAGCAGCGCCCCGGGAATCTCTGGAAACACCATATATTTT.

The chain employs TRBV7-8 and TRBJ1-1; 9 nucleotides line up with TRBD1. With 4 bases clipped from V and 4 bases from J, the junction kept 4 bases outside the gene matches. Germline-derived CDR1 and CDR2 are SGHVS and FQNEAQ. The CDR3 has 14 amino acids. CDR3: CASSSQGAGTEAFF. Written as DNA, the CDR3 is TGTGCCAGCAGCTCACAGGGGGCAGGCACTGAAGCTTTCTTT.

The chain uses TRBV5-6 and TRBJ1-5, with 7 bases that match TRBD1. Germline V gene lookup returns CDR1 SGHDT and CDR2 YYEEEE. J was trimmed by 5 bases and V by 2 bases; bases with no gene match: 1. The CDR3 is 13 amino acids. The CDR3 nucleotides read TGTGCCAGCAGCTTACAGGGGTATCAGCCCCAGCATTTT. It translates to CASSLQGYQPQHF.

This chain connects TRBV11-2 to TRBJ2-7; D gene uncertain. The CDR3 extends over 14 amino acids. Germline CDR1 and CDR2: SGHAT and FQNNGV. Trimming removed 1 base at V and 2 bases at J, with 9 bases between. The CDR3 loop reads CASSLVLGPYEQYF. In DNA, the CDR3 is TGTGCCAGCAGCTTAGTCCTGGGCCCCTACGAGCAGTACTTC.

This chain connects TRBV18 to TRBJ2-3; D possibly corresponds to TRBD2 (6 bases). Germline V CDR1 and CDR2: KGHSH, LQKENI. There are 17 residues in the CDR3. V was clipped by 3 bases and J by 4 bases, with 20 bases between them. The CDR3 region has the DNA TGTGCCAGCTCACCGACGGCAGGGACTGGTCTCGCAGATACGCAGTATTTT. It encodes CASSPTAGTGLADTQYF.

V is TRBV19 and J is TRBJ1-1; no reliable D call. The CDR3 contains 16 residues. Looked up from germline, CDR1 is LNHDA and CDR2 is SQIVND (reference sequence). The ends were cut back, 6 bases at V and 0 bases at J, with 17 bases in the middle. CDR3: CASRPWGGSMNTEAFF. The CDR3 region has the DNA TGTGCCAGTAGACCTTGGGGAGGGTCCATGAACACTGAAGCTTTCTTT.

The genes are TRBV7-9 and TRBJ2-3; D is ambiguous. Trimming stripped 4 bases from V and 8 bases from J, with 10 bases between. Germline assignment: CDR1 SEHNR and CDR2 FQNEAQ (reference sequence). CDR3 length: 12 residues. Written as DNA, the CDR3 is TGTGCCAGCAGCTCACCTCCCGGTACGCAGTATTTT. The encoded protein is CASSSPPGTQYF. Full variable domain (remainder filled in from reference TRBV7-9 and TRBJ2-3): DTGVSQNPRHKITKRGQNVTFRCDPISEHNRLYWYRQTLGQGPEFLTYFQNEAQLEKSRLLSDRFSAERPKGSFSTLEIQRTEQGDSAMYLCASSSPPGTQYFGPGTRLTVL.

This clone was picked up a small number of times. This chain connects TRBV28 to TRBJ1-4; 10 bases are shared with TRBD1. Germline CDR1 MDHEN, CDR2 SYDVKM. The CDR3 has 15 residues. V shed 4 bases, J shed 7 bases, and the junction held 6 bases outside the gene matches. The CDR3 loop reads CASSSDRGLSEKLFF. CDR3 DNA: TGTGCCAGCAGTTCGGACAGGGGGTTAAGTGAAAAACTGTTTTTT. Full variable domain (remainder filled in from reference TRBV28 and TRBJ1-4): DVKVTQSSRYLVKRTGEKVFLECVQDMDHENMFWYRQDPGLGLRLIYFSYDVKMKEKGDIPEGYSVSREKKERFSLILESASTNQTSMYLCASSSDRGLSEKLFFGSGTQLSVL.

CDR3 DNA: TGTGCCAGCAGTTTCGGGGGAAATCAGCCCCAGCATTTT. This encodes CASSFGGNQPQHF. The rearrangement joins TRBV28 to TRBJ1-5, with D tentatively TRBD1 (5 bases). CDR1 MDHEN and CDR2 SYDVKM come from the germline V gene. The CDR3 extends over 13 amino acids. Trimming took 3 bases from V and 4 from J, leaving 7 bases between them.